The present TCR beta chain was sequenced within a study of OX40 agonist ivuxolimab in advanced cancers. For context, the study as a whole: The costimulatory receptor OX40 (CD134) was targeted by ivuxolimab, a fully human IgG2 agonistic monoclonal antibody. Intravenous ivuxolimab was administered to patients every 2 weeks at six dose levels: 0.01, 0.1, 0.3, 1.5, 3 and 10 mg/kg. Of the roughly 52 dose-escalation patients, hepatocellular carcinoma was present in roughly 19, melanoma in roughly 15, renal cell carcinoma in 9 and head and neck cancer in 9. A male proportion of almost 85% and a mean age of approximately 62 years, ranging from 23 to 79, were recorded for the dose-escalation cohort. Prior anti-PD-1, anti-PD-L1 or anti-CTLA-4 therapy was permitted, and checkpoint inhibitors had been received by roughly 42% of dose-escalation patients. Partial responses occurred in three dose-escalation patients, of whom one had hepatocellular carcinoma and two had cutaneous melanoma. Peripheral TCRbeta sequencing was intended to test whether TCR sequence diversity was altered and clonal T-cell expansion was caused by ivuxolimab. The paper covers the monotherapy dose-escalation part of the phase I ivuxolimab trial, which included N of about 50 patients. Overall study outcomes, separate from this receptor: Clonal expansion of both CD4+ and CD8+ blood T cells was observed from baseline to week 6 at doses 0.1 to 3.0 mg/kg. Antigen specificity was not determined for the clonally expanded peripheral T cells. Low levels of normalized T-cell clonal expansion were also seen in some nonresponding patients. After ivuxolimab, expanded clones were on average more numerous among CD8+ T cells than among CD4+ T cells. In the 0.1-3.0 mg/kg groups, partial responders were among the patients with the lowest normalized peripheral clonal expansion, particularly in CD8+ T cells.

According to the germline V gene, CDR1 reads SGHRS and CDR2 reads YFSETQ. Trimming takes 1 base from V and 6 bases from J, and the germline ends sit 11 bases apart. Including cysteine and phenylalanine, the CDR3 has 13 amino acids. The read is trimmed to its CDR3 DNA, 39 bases read in frame from base 1. The trial excluded patients who had a history of autoimmune disease or were on systemic immunosuppression. In every dose cohort, peripheral blood was drawn for TCR sequencing at baseline, cycle 4 day 1, and cycle 7 day 1. The samples were taken from a phase I, first-in-human, multicenter, open-label dose-escalation trial of ivuxolimab. The trial enrolled adults with locally advanced or metastatic head and neck squamous cell, hepatocellular, melanoma or renal cell carcinoma. Before TCR sequencing, CD4+ and CD8+ T cells were separately sorted from peripheral blood. For this clone: No antigen is known for it. Base qualities were left out, and no much larger clone turns up one base away.

For sequencing of the TCRbeta CDR3 region, genomic DNA was extracted from the sorted cells. The immunoSEQ Assay was used for sequencing of TCRbeta CDR3 regions. Not all clones reach the TCRdb copy of this immuneACCESS table, which keeps in-frame sequences only. Checked studies attribute under half of the gap to unresolved V genes and leave the rest unexplained. For this sample there are tens of thousands of clones; roughly nine tenths appear just once. The biggest ten clones account for roughly 5.7% of the sample. The sequences come from CD4+ or CD8+ T cells sorted from blood, collected in a trial of the OX40 agonist ivuxolimab. The clonotype was recovered from an adult with an advanced solid tumor such as melanoma, head and neck, liver or kidney cancer. This sequence uses TRBV5-1 and TRBJ2-7; no confident D gene assignment can be made. The CDR3 sequence is CASSLPGSTEQYF. At the DNA level, the sequence is TGCGCCAGCAGCTTGCCAGGTTCGACCGAGCAGTACTTC.